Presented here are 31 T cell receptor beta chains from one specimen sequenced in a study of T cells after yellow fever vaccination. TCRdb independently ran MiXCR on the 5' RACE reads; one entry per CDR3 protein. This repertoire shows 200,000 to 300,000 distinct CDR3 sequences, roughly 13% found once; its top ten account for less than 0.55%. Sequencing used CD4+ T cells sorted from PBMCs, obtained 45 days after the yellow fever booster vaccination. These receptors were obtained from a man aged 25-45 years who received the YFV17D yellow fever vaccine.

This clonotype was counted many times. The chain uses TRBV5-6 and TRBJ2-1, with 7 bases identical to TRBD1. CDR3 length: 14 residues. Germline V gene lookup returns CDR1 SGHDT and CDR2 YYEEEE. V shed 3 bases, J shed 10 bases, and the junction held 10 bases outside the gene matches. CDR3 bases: TGTGCCAGCAGCTACGGACAGGCCCAATTAGAGCAGTTCTTC. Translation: CASSYGQAQLEQFF.

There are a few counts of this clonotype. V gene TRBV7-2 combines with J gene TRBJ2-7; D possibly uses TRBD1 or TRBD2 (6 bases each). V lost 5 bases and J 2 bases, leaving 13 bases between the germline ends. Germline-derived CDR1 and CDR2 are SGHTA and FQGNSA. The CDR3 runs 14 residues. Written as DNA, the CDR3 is TGTGCCAGCAGCGGGGGGCTGGGCCCCTACGAGCAGTACTTC. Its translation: CASSGGLGPYEQYF.

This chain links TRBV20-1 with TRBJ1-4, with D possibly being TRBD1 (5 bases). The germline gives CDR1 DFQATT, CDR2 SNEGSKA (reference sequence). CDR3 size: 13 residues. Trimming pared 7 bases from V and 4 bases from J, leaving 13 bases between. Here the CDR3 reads CSVRGTINEKLFF. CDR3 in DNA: TGCAGTGTAAGGGGCACCATTAATGAAAAACTGTTTTTT.

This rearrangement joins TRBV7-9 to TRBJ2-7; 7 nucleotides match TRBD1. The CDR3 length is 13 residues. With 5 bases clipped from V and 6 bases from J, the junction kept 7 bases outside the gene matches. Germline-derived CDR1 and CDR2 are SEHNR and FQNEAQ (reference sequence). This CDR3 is CASSLQGPLEQYF. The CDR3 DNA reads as TGTGCCAGCAGCCTACAGGGGCCCCTCGAGCAGTACTTC. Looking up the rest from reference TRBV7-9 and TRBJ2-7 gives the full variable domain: DTGVSQNPRHKITKRGQNVTFRCDPISEHNRLYWYRQTLGQGPEFLTYFQNEAQLEKSRLLSDRFSAERPKGSFSTLEIQRTEQGDSAMYLCASSLQGPLEQYFGPGTRLTVT.

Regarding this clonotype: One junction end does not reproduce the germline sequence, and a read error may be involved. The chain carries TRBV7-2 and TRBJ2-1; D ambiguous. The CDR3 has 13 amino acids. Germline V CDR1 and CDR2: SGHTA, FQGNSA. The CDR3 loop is CASRKDAYNEQLF. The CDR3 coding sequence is TGTGCCAGCAGAAAGGACGCCTACAATGAGCAGTTATTC.

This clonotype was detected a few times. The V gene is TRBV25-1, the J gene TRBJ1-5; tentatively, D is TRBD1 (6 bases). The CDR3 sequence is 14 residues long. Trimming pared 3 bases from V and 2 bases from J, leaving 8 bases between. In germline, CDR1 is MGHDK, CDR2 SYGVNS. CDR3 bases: TGTGCCAGCAGTGAGACAGGCCGCAATCAGCCCCAGCATTTT. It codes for CASSETGRNQPQHF. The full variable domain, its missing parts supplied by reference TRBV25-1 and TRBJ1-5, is EADIYQTPRYLVIGTGKKITLECSQTMGHDKMYWYQQDPGMELHLIHYSYGVNSTEKGDLSSESTVSRIRTEHFPLTLESARPSHTSQYLCASSETGRNQPQHFGDGTRLSIL.

This CDR3 is CASSPQVYSGANVLTF. For the CDR3, the DNA is TGTGCCAGCAGTCCACAGGTGTACTCTGGGGCCAACGTCCTGACTTTC. The genes are TRBV12-3 or TRBV12-4 and TRBJ2-6; the D gene is possibly TRBD1 (5 bases). Trimming pared 5 bases from V and 0 bases from J, leaving 11 bases between. The CDR3 has 16 residues.

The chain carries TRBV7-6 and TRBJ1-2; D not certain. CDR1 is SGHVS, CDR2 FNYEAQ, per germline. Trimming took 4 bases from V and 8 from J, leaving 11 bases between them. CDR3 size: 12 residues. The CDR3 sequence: CASSSRGSGYTF. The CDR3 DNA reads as TGTGCCAGCAGCTCTAGAGGAAGCGGCTACACCTTC. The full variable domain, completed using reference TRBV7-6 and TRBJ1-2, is GAGVSQSPRYKVTKRGQDVALRCDPISGHVSLYWYRQALGQGPEFLTYFNYEAQQDKSGLPNDRFSAERPEGSISTLTIQRTEQRDSAMYRCASSSRGSGYTFGSGTRLTVV.

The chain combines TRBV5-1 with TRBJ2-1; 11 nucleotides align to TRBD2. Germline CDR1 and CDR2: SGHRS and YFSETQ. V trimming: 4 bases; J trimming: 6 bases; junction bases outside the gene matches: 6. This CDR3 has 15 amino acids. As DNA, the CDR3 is TGCGCCAGCAGCCCGGGACTAGCGGTTACCAATGAGCAGTTCTTC. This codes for CASSPGLAVTNEQFF.

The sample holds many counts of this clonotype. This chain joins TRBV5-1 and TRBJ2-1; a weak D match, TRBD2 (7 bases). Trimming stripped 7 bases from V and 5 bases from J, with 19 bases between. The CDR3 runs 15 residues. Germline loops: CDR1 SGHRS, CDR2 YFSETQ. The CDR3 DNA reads TGCGCCAGCTCTCCCACAGGGAGGGGGGACAATGAGCAGTTCTTC. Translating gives CASSPTGRGDNEQFF.

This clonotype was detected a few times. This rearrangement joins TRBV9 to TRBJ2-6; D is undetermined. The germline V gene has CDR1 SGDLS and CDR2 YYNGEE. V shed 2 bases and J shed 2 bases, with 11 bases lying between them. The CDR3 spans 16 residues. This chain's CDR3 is CASSVDAAPGANVLTF. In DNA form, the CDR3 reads TGTGCCAGCAGCGTTGATGCCGCTCCTGGGGCCAACGTCCTGACTTTC.

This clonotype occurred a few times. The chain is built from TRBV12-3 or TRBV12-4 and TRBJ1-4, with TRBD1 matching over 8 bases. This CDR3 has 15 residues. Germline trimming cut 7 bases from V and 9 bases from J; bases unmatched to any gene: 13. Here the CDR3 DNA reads TGTGCCAGCAACGCCCGCGGACAGGGCCGGAAAAAACTGTTTTTT. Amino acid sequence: CASNARGQGRKKLFF.

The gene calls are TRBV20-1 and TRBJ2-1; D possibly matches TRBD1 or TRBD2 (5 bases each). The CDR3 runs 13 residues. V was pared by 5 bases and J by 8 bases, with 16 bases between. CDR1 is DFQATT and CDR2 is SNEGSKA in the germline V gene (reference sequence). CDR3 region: CSAPRGLVDEQFF. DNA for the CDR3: TGCAGTGCTCCCCGGGGCCTAGTCGATGAGCAGTTCTTC.

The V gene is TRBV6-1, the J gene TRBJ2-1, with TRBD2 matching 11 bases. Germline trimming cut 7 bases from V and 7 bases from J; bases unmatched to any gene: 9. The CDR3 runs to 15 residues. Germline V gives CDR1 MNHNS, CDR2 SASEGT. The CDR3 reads CASIPLAGGGNEQFF. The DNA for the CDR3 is TGTGCCAGCATCCCTCTAGCGGGAGGCGGTAATGAGCAGTTCTTC.

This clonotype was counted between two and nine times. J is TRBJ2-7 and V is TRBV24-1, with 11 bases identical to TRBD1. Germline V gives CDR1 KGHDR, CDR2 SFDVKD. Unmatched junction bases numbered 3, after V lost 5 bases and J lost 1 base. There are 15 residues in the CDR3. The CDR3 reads CATSVGTGGSYEQYF. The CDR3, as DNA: TGTGCCACCAGTGTCGGGACAGGGGGTTCCTACGAGCAGTACTTC.

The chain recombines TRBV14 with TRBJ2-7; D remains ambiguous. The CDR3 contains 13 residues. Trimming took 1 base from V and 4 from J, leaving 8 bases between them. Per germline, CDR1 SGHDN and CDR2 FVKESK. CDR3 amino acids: CASSQVPPYEQYF. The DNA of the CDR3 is TGTGCCAGCAGCCAAGTTCCCCCATACGAGCAGTACTTC.

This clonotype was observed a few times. The CDR3 DNA follows: TGCAGTGCTAGTGAGGGGGCTGGGTCACCCCTCCACTTT. This encodes CSASEGAGSPLHF. The chain joins TRBV20-1 to TRBJ1-6; 7 positions agree with TRBD1. This CDR3 has 13 amino acids. Germline lookup yields CDR1 DFQATT and CDR2 SNEGSKA (reference sequence). V shed 3 bases, J shed 10 bases, and the junction held 6 bases outside the gene matches.

CDR3 coding DNA: TGCAGTGCTAGAAAGGGTGTTAGCTCCTACAATGAGCAGTTCTTC. It codes for CSARKGVSSYNEQFF. The chain combines TRBV20-1 with TRBJ2-1, with D unresolved. Germline V lookup: CDR1 DFQATT, CDR2 SNEGSKA (reference sequence). The CDR3 covers 15 residues. With 2 bases removed from V and 0 bases from J, the gap between germline ends came to 11 bases.

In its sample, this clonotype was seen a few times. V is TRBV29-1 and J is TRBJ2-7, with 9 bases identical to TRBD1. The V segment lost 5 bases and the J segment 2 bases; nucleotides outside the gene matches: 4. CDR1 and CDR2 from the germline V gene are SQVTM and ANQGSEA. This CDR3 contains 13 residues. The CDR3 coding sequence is TGCAGCGTTACCGGGACAGGGACCTACGAGCAGTACTTC. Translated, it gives CSVTGTGTYEQYF.

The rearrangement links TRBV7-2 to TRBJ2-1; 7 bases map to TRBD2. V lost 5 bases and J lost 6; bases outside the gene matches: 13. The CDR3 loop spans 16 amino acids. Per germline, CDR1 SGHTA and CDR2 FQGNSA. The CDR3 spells CASSGQRDPAANEQFF. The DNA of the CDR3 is TGTGCCAGCAGCGGCCAGCGGGACCCTGCCGCCAATGAGCAGTTCTTC. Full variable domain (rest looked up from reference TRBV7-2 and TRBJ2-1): GAGVSQSPSNKVTEKGKDVELRCDPISGHTALYWYRQSLGQGLEFLIYFQGNSAPDKSGLPSDRFSAERTGGSVSTLTIQRTQQEDSAVYLCASSGQRDPAANEQFFGPGTRLTVL.

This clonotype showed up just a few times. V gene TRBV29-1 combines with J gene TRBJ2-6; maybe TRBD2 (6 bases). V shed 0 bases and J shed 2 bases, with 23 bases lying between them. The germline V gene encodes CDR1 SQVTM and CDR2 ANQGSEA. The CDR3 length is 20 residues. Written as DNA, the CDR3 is TGCAGCGTTGAAGAGGGACGGGGGTTTTCACCCGGAGCTGGGGCCAACGTCCTGACTTTC. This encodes CSVEEGRGFSPGAGANVLTF. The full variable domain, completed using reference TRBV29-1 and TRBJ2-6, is SAVISQKPSRDICQRGTSLTIQCQVDSQVTMMFWYRQQPGQSLTLIATANQGSEATYESGFVIDKFPISRPNLTFSTLTVSNMSPEDSSIYLCSVEEGRGFSPGAGANVLTFGAGSRLTVL.

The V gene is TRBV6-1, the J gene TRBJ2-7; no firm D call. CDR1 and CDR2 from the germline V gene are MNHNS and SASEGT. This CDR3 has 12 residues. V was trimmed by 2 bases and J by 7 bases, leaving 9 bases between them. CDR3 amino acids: CASSESVGEQYF. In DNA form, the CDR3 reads TGTGCCAGCAGTGAATCTGTGGGGGAGCAGTACTTC.

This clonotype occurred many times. The CDR3 nucleotides read TGCGCCAGCAGCTTGACCGGGACAGGCTACACAGATACGCAGTATTTT. Its translation is CASSLTGTGYTDTQYF. The genes are TRBV5-1 and TRBJ2-3; TRBD1 agrees at 8 bases. V lost 1 base to trimming and J lost 2 bases; unmatched junction nucleotides: 6. In germline, CDR1 is SGHRS, CDR2 YFSETQ. The CDR3 spans 16 residues.

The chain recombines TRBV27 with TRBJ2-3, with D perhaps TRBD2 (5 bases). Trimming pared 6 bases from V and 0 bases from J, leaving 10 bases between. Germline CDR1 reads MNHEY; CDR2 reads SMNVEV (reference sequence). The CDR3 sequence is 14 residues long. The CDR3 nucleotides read TGTGCCAGCAGGCGGGCAGCTAGCACAGATACGCAGTATTTT. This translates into CASRRAASTDTQYF.

The CDR3 spells CASSFESSGSYEQYF. For the CDR3, the DNA is TGTGCCAGCAGCTTTGAGTCTAGCGGAAGCTACGAGCAGTACTTC. The chain couples TRBV7-2 to TRBJ2-7; 7 positions agree with TRBD2. The junction had 8 bases not matched to a gene; V was cut back by 3 bases and J by 3 bases. This CDR3 has 15 amino acids. Germline V gives CDR1 SGHTA, CDR2 FQGNSA.

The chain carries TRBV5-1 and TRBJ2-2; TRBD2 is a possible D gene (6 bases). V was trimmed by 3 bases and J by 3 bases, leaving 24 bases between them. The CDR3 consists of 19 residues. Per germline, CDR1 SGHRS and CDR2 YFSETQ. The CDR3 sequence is CASSSRPYSGTIYTGELFF. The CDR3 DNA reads TGCGCCAGCAGCTCGCGACCGTATAGCGGAACAATTTACACCGGGGAGCTGTTTTTT.

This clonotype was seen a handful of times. CDR3 sequence reads: CASSSSLSYEQYF. The DNA of the CDR3 is TGTGCCAGCAGTTCCTCGTTATCCTACGAGCAGTACTTC. This sequence joins TRBV12-3 or TRBV12-4 and TRBJ2-7; D gene uncertain. This CDR3 comprises 13 residues. V shed 4 bases and J shed 1 base, with 8 bases lying between them.

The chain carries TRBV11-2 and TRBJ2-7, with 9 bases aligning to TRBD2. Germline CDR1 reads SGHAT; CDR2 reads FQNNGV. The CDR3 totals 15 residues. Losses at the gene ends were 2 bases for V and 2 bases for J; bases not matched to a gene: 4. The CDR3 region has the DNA TGTGCCAGCAGCTTACTAGCGGGACTAGCCTACGAGCAGTACTTC. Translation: CASSLLAGLAYEQYF.

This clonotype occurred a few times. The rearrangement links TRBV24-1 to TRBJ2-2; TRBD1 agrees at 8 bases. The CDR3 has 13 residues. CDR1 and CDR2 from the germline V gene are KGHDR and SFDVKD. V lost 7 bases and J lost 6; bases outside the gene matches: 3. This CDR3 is CATSRGLPGELFF. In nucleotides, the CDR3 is TGTGCCACCAGCAGGGGGCTCCCCGGGGAGCTGTTTTTT.

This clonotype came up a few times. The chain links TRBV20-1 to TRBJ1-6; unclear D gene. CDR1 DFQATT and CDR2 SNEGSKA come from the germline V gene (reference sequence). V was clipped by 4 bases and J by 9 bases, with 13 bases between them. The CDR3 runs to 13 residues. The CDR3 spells CSATRARGSPLHF. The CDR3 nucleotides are TGCAGTGCTACTAGGGCCCGGGGTTCACCCCTCCACTTT.

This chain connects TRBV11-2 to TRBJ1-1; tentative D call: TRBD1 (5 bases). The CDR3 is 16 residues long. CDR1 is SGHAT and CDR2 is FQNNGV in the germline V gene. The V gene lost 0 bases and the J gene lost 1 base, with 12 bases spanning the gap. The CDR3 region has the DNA TGTGCCAGCAGCTTAGATCTAGGCCAGGGGAACACTGAAGCTTTCTTT. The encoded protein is CASSLDLGQGNTEAFF.